Below are 30 T cell receptor beta chains sequenced from a single sample in a study of shared clonotypes between healthy human individuals. The table came from immunoSEQ multiplex PCR; TCRdb's copy has only in-frame clones and leaves some out. Of roughly 700,000 clones in the sample, 80% to 95% were seen once. Input material: memory CD8+ T cells from PBMCs. Specified subset: CD45RO+ cells pooled with CCR7-negative TemRA cells. Receptors originate from a young man in good health. Some clones in this sample may be carry-over from other donors' samples.

This chain joins TRBV28 and TRBJ1-1, with a weak D call TRBD1 (5 bases). The CDR3 spans 12 residues. V shed 5 bases and J shed 6 bases, with 10 bases lying between them. Germline V gene sequence: CDR1 MDHEN, CDR2 SYDVKM. The CDR3: CASSLPGPEAFF. The CDR3 DNA sequence: TGTGCCAGCAGTCTACCGGGGCCTGAAGCTTTCTTT. Drawing the rest from reference TRBV28 and TRBJ1-1, the complete variable domain is DVKVTQSSRYLVKRTGEKVFLECVQDMDHENMFWYRQDPGLGLRLIYFSYDVKMKEKGDIPEGYSVSREKKERFSLILESASTNQTSMYLCASSLPGPEAFFGQGTRLTVV.

V gene TRBV6-5 combines with J gene TRBJ2-1, with TRBD2 matching over 7 bases. The CDR3 sequence is 15 residues long. Germline CDR1 MNHEY, CDR2 SVGAGI. The V segment lost 3 bases and the J segment 4 bases; nucleotides outside the gene matches: 6. This CDR3 reads CASSYVGLRYNEQFF. The DNA of the CDR3 is TGTGCCAGCAGTTATGTGGGACTAAGGTACAATGAGCAGTTCTTC.

This clone was counted between two and nine times. The V call is TRBV6-4, the J call TRBJ2-7, with D tentatively TRBD2 (5 bases). Trimming left V 5 bases short and J 2 bases short, with 13 bases between. CDR1 is MRHNA, CDR2 SNTAGT, per germline. The CDR3 spans 14 residues. Here the CDR3 DNA reads TGTGCCAGCAGTATAGCGCCCGGACCCTACGAGCAGTACTTC. Its translation is CASSIAPGPYEQYF.

This clone occurred once. The chain combines TRBV10-3 with TRBJ2-6; D gene unclear. The CDR3 loop spans 17 amino acids. V lost 2 bases and J lost 1, with 12 bases in between. The germline CDR1 and CDR2 sequences are ENHRY and SYGVKD. The CDR3 spells CAISEVGSGSGANVLTF. In nucleotides, the CDR3 is TGTGCCATCAGTGAGGTCGGGTCAGGTTCTGGGGCCAACGTCCTGACTTTC.

This clone was found many times. The chain couples TRBV5-5 to TRBJ1-1, with D unclear. The CDR3 consists of 13 residues. V shed 0 bases and J shed 3 bases, with 6 bases lying between them. Germline loops: CDR1 SGHKS, CDR2 YYEKEE (reference sequence). DNA for the CDR3: TGTGCCAGCAGCTTGGGGTTCTACACTGAAGCTTTCTTT. This codes for CASSLGFYTEAFF.

Note on this clone: The same CDR3 also results from other DNA sequences found in this sample. The DNA for the CDR3 is TGTGCCTGGAGTGGGTTACCGTACGAGCAGTACTTC. This sequence encodes CAWSGLPYEQYF. The gene calls are TRBV30 and TRBJ2-7; D is uncertain. Germline V gene sequence: CDR1 GTSNPN, CDR2 SVGIG (reference sequence). V lost 1 base and J 4 bases, leaving 8 bases between the germline ends. The CDR3 has 12 residues.

The CDR3 region is CASSLLQGTGDSTDTQYF. Here the CDR3 DNA reads TGTGCCAGCAGCTTATTACAGGGGACGGGCGATAGCACAGATACGCAGTATTTT. The chain links TRBV7-9 to TRBJ2-3; 7 nucleotides align to TRBD1. V lost 2 bases and J lost 0; bases outside the gene matches: 11. The V gene's germline CDR1 is SEHNR and CDR2 FQNEAQ (reference sequence). This CDR3 comprises 18 residues.

The table lists this clone with a few counts. V usage is TRBV4-1 and J usage is TRBJ1-1; a weak D match, TRBD1 (6 bases). Trimming pared 6 bases from V and 2 bases from J, leaving 13 bases between. Germline V gene sequence: CDR1 MGHRA, CDR2 YSYEKL. The CDR3 totals 14 residues. The CDR3 protein is CASSPGQTNTEAFF. The CDR3, as DNA: TGCGCCAGCAGTCCCGGACAGACCAACACTGAAGCTTTCTTT.

This rearrangement joins TRBV11-2 to TRBJ2-7; D possibly corresponds to TRBD1 (6 bases). V was pared by 1 base and J by 5 bases, with 9 bases between. The CDR3 is 13 amino acids. Germline CDR1 SGHAT, CDR2 FQNNGV. The CDR3 here is CASSLARGHEQYF. In nucleotides, the CDR3 is TGTGCCAGCAGCTTAGCCAGGGGCCACGAGCAGTACTTC. The full variable domain, in which reference TRBV11-2 and TRBJ2-7 provide the parts outside the CDR3, is EAGVAQSPRYKIIEKRQSVAFWCNPISGHATLYWYQQILGQGPKLLIQFQNNGVVDDSQLPKDRFSAERLKGVDSTLKIQPAKLEDSAVYLCASSLARGHEQYFGPGTRLTVT.

The gene calls are TRBV6-5 and TRBJ1-1; unclear D gene. The CDR3 consists of 14 residues. Trimming pared 2 bases from V and 4 bases from J, leaving 11 bases between. Germline V lookup: CDR1 MNHEY, CDR2 SVGAGI. CDR3 nucleotide sequence: TGTGCCAGCAGTTACCTCACGGACGGCACTGAAGCTTTCTTT. Residues: CASSYLTDGTEAFF.

V is TRBV10-1 and J is TRBJ2-3; the D is unclear. CDR3 length: 14 amino acids. The V end was cut by 3 bases, the J end by 3 bases, with 10 bases between. Germline CDR1 and CDR2: WNHNN and SYGVQD (reference sequence). This CDR3 is CASSDWERTDTQYF. CDR3 coding DNA: TGCGCCAGCAGTGACTGGGAAAGGACAGATACGCAGTATTTT.

The chain couples TRBV5-1 to TRBJ2-1; 12 nucleotides line up with TRBD2. The CDR3 spans 15 residues. V lost 4 bases and J lost 7; bases outside the gene matches: 6. Germline assignment: CDR1 SGHRS and CDR2 YFSETQ. The CDR3 reads CASSLAGGPDNEQFF. The CDR3 bases are TGCGCCAGCAGCCTAGCGGGAGGGCCCGATAATGAGCAGTTCTTC.

This chain links TRBV28 with TRBJ2-7, with 7 bases identical to TRBD1. The J segment lost 5 bases and the V segment lost 1 base, leaving 14 bases of the junction unmatched. Germline CDR1 is MDHEN and CDR2 is SYDVKM. The CDR3 length is 17 residues. CDR3 sequence: CASSLFSGDRAEDEQYF. The DNA for the CDR3 is TGTGCCAGCAGTTTATTTTCGGGTGACAGGGCGGAGGACGAGCAGTACTTC. The full variable domain, in which reference TRBV28 and TRBJ2-7 provide the parts outside the CDR3, is DVKVTQSSRYLVKRTGEKVFLECVQDMDHENMFWYRQDPGLGLRLIYFSYDVKMKEKGDIPEGYSVSREKKERFSLILESASTNQTSMYLCASSLFSGDRAEDEQYFGPGTRLTVT.

The V call is TRBV5-4, the J call TRBJ2-7; possible D gene TRBD2, 6 bases. V was clipped by 5 bases and J by 5 bases, with 17 bases between them. The V gene's germline CDR1 is SGHNT and CDR2 YYREEE (reference sequence). The CDR3 is made up of 14 amino acids. The CDR3 DNA follows: TGTGCCAGCAGGACCGGGAGCTCGGGGGACGAGCAGTACTTC. It translates to CASRTGSSGDEQYF.

The chain is built from TRBV7-3 and TRBJ2-1, with 8 positions matching TRBD2. CDR3 size: 14 residues. J lost 6 bases, V lost 8 bases, and 9 bases had no gene match. Per the germline V gene, CDR1 is SGHTA and CDR2 is FQGTGA. DNA of the CDR3: TGTGCCAGCCAAACTAGCGGTTTGGCCAATGAGCAGTTCTTC. Its protein product is CASQTSGLANEQFF.

V and J are TRBV12-5 and TRBJ2-1; 8 bases are shared with TRBD2. The junction had 14 bases not matched to a gene; V was cut back by 5 bases and J by 8 bases. Looked up from germline, CDR1 is LGHNT and CDR2 is FRNRAP. There are 16 residues in the CDR3. DNA for the CDR3: TGTGCTAGTGGTCCTGACTTAGCAGCGGGAGACGATGAGCAGTTCTTC. Encoded protein: CASGPDLAAGDDEQFF.

The V and J genes are TRBV6-5 and TRBJ2-7; D is possibly TRBD2 (6 bases). CDR1 is MNHEY and CDR2 is SVGAGI in the germline V gene. With 0 bases removed from V and 3 bases from J, the gap between germline ends came to 12 bases. The CDR3 is made up of 15 amino acids. CDR3 sequence (DNA): TGTGCCAGCAGTTACTCGCGGGACGAACTCTACGAGCAGTACTTC. Protein sequence: CASSYSRDELYEQYF.

The V call is TRBV6-1, the J call TRBJ2-7, with 11 nucleotides matching TRBD1. Trimming took 5 bases from V and 7 from J; bases not matched to a gene: 4. Germline V gives CDR1 MNHNS, CDR2 SASEGT. The CDR3 is 13 amino acids. This chain's CDR3 is CASSWTGGREQYF. The CDR3 bases are TGTGCCAGCAGTTGGACAGGGGGCCGGGAGCAGTACTTC.

This clone was seen once. The CDR3 DNA is TGTGCCAGCAGCCAAGAGGCAGGGGTTGGGGAGACCCAGTACTTC. Protein sequence: CASSQEAGVGETQYF. This rearrangement joins TRBV4-2 to TRBJ2-5; tentatively, D is TRBD1 (6 bases). V was clipped by 0 bases and J by 5 bases, with 13 bases between them. The CDR3 totals 15 residues. The germline CDR1 and CDR2 sequences are LGHNA and YNFKEQ.

This chain joins TRBV7-2 and TRBJ2-3, with D possibly being TRBD2 (5 bases). V was pared by 4 bases and J by 2 bases, with 13 bases between. The CDR3 is 15 amino acids. Per the germline V gene, CDR1 is SGHTA and CDR2 is FQGNSA. The CDR3 region is CASSSGAGHTDTQYF. In DNA form, the CDR3 reads TGTGCCAGCAGCTCTGGCGCGGGTCACACAGATACGCAGTATTTT. Supplemented by reference TRBV7-2 and TRBJ2-3, the full variable domain reads GAGVSQSPSNKVTEKGKDVELRCDPISGHTALYWYRQSLGQGLEFLIYFQGNSAPDKSGLPSDRFSAERTGGSVSTLTIQRTQQEDSAVYLCASSSGAGHTDTQYFGPGTRLTVL.

This chain connects TRBV5-4 to TRBJ2-7, with 11 bases matching TRBD2. The CDR3 covers 15 residues. V lost 2 bases, J lost 4 bases, and 5 bases stayed unmatched. Germline CDR1 reads SGHNT; CDR2 reads YYREEE (reference sequence). The chain's CDR3 is CASSFPGTSGYEQYF. Written as DNA, the CDR3 is TGTGCCAGCAGCTTCCCCGGGACTAGCGGATACGAGCAGTACTTC.

This chain connects TRBV4-2 to TRBJ1-2; no reliable D call. The CDR3 extends over 15 amino acids. Trimming removed 4 bases at V and 4 bases at J, with 16 bases between. Germline V CDR1 and CDR2: LGHNA, YNFKEQ. CDR3 amino acids: CASSPGPRSSYGYTF. CDR3 bases: TGTGCCAGCAGCCCGGGCCCGAGAAGTTCCTATGGCTACACCTTC.

This rearrangement joins TRBV28 to TRBJ1-2; D gene uncertain. The CDR3 runs 13 residues. Germline CDR1 and CDR2: MDHEN and SYDVKM. Between the trimmed V and J ends, which lost 7 bases and 4 bases, there was a span of 13 bases. Here the CDR3 reads CASTPPLIYGYTF. CDR3 bases: TGTGCCAGCACCCCACCTCTGATCTATGGCTACACCTTC.

The chain recombines TRBV15 with TRBJ1-2; D uncertain. The CDR3 contains 12 residues. Germline loops: CDR1 LNHNV, CDR2 YYDKDF (reference sequence). The V and J ends lost 4 bases and 6 bases respectively, with 9 bases between them. For the CDR3, the DNA is TGTGCCACCAGCAATAGAGGGAATGGCTACACCTTC. As protein: CATSNRGNGYTF.

This clone was detected once. V gene TRBV28 combines with J gene TRBJ2-1; 9 bases agree with TRBD2. The CDR3 length is 19 residues. Germline values: CDR1 MDHEN, CDR2 SYDVKM. V dropped 5 bases and J dropped 7; count of bases not matched to a gene: 21. The DNA for the CDR3 is TGTGCCAGCAGTCCTCCCATAGCGGGAGTGGTTGTGTTAGGAAATGAGCAGTTCTTC. Its protein product is CASSPPIAGVVVLGNEQFF.

This clone came up a few times. The V call is TRBV7-9, the J call TRBJ1-2, with D unclear. The CDR3 has 13 residues. V lost 5 bases and J 4 bases, leaving 11 bases between the germline ends. CDR1 and CDR2 (germline): SEHNR, FQNEAQ (reference sequence). The CDR3 spells CASSLGSRYGYTF. The CDR3 nucleotides read TGTGCCAGCAGCCTCGGAAGCCGCTATGGCTACACCTTC.

This chain links TRBV27 with TRBJ2-7, with TRBD2 matching over 9 bases. The V and J ends lost 5 bases and 3 bases, in that order; junction bases with no gene match: 8. CDR3 length: 15 residues. Germline CDR1 is MNHEY and CDR2 is SMNVEV (reference sequence). CDR3 amino acids: CASSPSASGIYEQYF. Written as DNA, the CDR3 is TGTGCCAGCAGTCCCTCGGCTAGCGGGATCTACGAGCAGTACTTC.

This chain connects TRBV9 to TRBJ2-5, with 8 nucleotides matching TRBD2. The CDR3 is 18 residues long. With V trimmed by 3 bases and J by 3 bases, 16 bases remained unmatched. Per the germline V gene, CDR1 is SGDLS and CDR2 is YYNGEE. The CDR3 DNA reads as TGTGCCAGCAGCGAGAGCCGTCTAGCGGGCATAATAGAAGAGACCCAGTACTTC. This encodes CASSESRLAGIIEETQYF. The variable domain in full, completed from reference TRBV9 and TRBJ2-5, reads DSGVTQTPKHLITATGQRVTLRCSPRSGDLSVYWYQQSLDQGLQFLIQYYNGEERAKGNILERFSAQQFPDLHSELNLSSLELGDSALYFCASSESRLAGIIEETQYFGPGTRLLVL.

This rearrangement joins TRBV27 to TRBJ2-7; possible D gene TRBD1, 5 bases. Trimming stripped 2 bases from V and 0 bases from J, with 11 bases between. Germline CDR1 and CDR2: MNHEY and SMNVEV (reference sequence). The CDR3 spans 15 residues. The CDR3 here is CASSLRGVGSYEQYF. The CDR3 nucleotides are TGTGCCAGCAGTTTAAGGGGTGTGGGCTCCTACGAGCAGTACTTC.

This clone was seen only once. This CDR3 reads CASSQVLRDSYNEQFF. The CDR3 region has the DNA TGCGCCAGCAGCCAAGTTTTACGGGATAGCTACAATGAGCAGTTCTTC. The chain combines TRBV4-1 with TRBJ2-1; tentatively, D is TRBD2 (5 bases). The CDR3 is 16 amino acids. Germline lookup yields CDR1 MGHRA and CDR2 YSYEKL. V was trimmed by 1 base and J by 3 bases, leaving 13 bases between them.